These 18 T cell receptor beta chains were all obtained from the same sample, sequenced in a study of T cell responses to AZD1222 COVID-19 vaccine (dated by TCRdb to 2020 to 2022). Library construction relied on the immunoSEQ multiplex PCR assay. Imported from immuneACCESS, the table was reduced by TCRdb to in-frame sequences with V and J called. These copies leave out some clones; in studies compared against another copy, an unresolved V gene accounts for under half, and the cause of the remainder is not known. The sample includes approximately 110,000 clones, with more than 80% observed a single time. In total, the top ten clones hold 3.5% to 4.5% of the sample. What this sample's time point label stands for: about 28 days (+/-7) after the second vaccine dose. Sample: peripheral blood, taken 28 days after the second AZD1222 dose. The receptor set was obtained from an adult who received the AZD1222 COVID-19 vaccine.

The chain carries TRBV11-2 and TRBJ1-6; TRBD1 matches 7 bases. With V trimmed by 5 bases and J by 0 bases, 4 bases remained unmatched. Per the germline V gene, CDR1 is SGHAT and CDR2 is FQNNGV. This CDR3 is built from 16 residues. In DNA form, the CDR3 reads TGTGCCAGCAGCCCTCGACAGGGCTCCTATAATTCACCCCTCCACTTT. It yields the protein CASSPRQGSYNSPLHF.

The rearrangement links TRBV4-2 to TRBJ2-2; 10 nucleotides line up with TRBD2. In germline, CDR1 is LGHNA, CDR2 YNFKEQ. The CDR3 sequence is 19 residues long. V gave up 1 base and J gave up 7 bases; unmatched junction bases: 15. The CDR3 DNA sequence: TGTGCCAGCAGCCAAGTCCTAGCGGGGGCCTACGGGAGGGGCGGGGAGCTGTTTTTT. Protein sequence: CASSQVLAGAYGRGGELFF.

The rearrangement links TRBV6-6 to TRBJ2-7; the D gene is possibly TRBD2 (6 bases). The germline V and J ends were trimmed by 4 bases and 3 bases, with 16 bases remaining between them. CDR3 length equals 15 residues. Germline values: CDR1 MNHNY, CDR2 SVGAGI (reference sequence). CDR3 protein: CASSSPGVFVYEQYF. CDR3 DNA: TGTGCCAGCAGTTCCCCGGGGGTTTTTGTCTACGAGCAGTACTTC.

The chain joins TRBV3-1 (or the pseudogene TRBV3-2) to TRBJ1-2; D is ambiguous. V gave up 7 bases and J gave up 4 bases, with 10 bases separating them. This CDR3 has 12 amino acids. Germline CDR1 reads LGHDT; CDR2 reads YNNKEL (reference sequence). The CDR3 DNA sequence: TGTGCCAGCACCCGAGGCCCCTATGGCTACACCTTC. This gives the protein CASTRGPYGYTF.

The chain employs TRBV19 and TRBJ1-3; 7 bases match TRBD1. This CDR3 comprises 16 residues. Germline-derived CDR1 and CDR2 are LNHDA and SQIVND (reference sequence). Trimming removed 7 bases from V and 1 base from J; junction bases left unmatched: 10. The CDR3 bases are TGTGCCAGTACTCCCCAGGGGGGTGAGTCTGGAAACACCATATATTTT. It yields the protein CASTPQGGESGNTIYF.

V gene TRBV9 combines with J gene TRBJ1-4; 8 nucleotides line up with TRBD1. J was trimmed by 8 bases and V by 4 bases; bases with no gene match: 7. Germline loops: CDR1 SGDLS, CDR2 YYNGEE. The length of the CDR3 is 14 residues. CDR3 amino acids: CASSLQGGSEKLFF. In DNA form, the CDR3 reads TGTGCCAGCAGCCTACAGGGGGGTAGCGAAAAACTGTTTTTT.

The chain employs TRBV10-3 and TRBJ1-6; D remains ambiguous. In germline, CDR1 is ENHRY, CDR2 SYGVKD. CDR3 length: 15 amino acids. Trimming removed 4 bases at V and 7 bases at J, with 14 bases between. In nucleotides, the CDR3 is TGTGCCATCAGTGGGTCCCGAGGCTCAAATTCACCCCTCCACTTT. Its translation: CAISGSRGSNSPLHF.

The chain links TRBV7-2 to TRBJ2-3; possibly TRBD2 for D (6 bases). V was trimmed by 7 bases and J by 5 bases, leaving 19 bases between them. CDR1 is SGHTA and CDR2 is FQGNSA in the germline V gene. The CDR3 sequence is 15 residues long. The CDR3 sequence: CASTLTSPGVDTQYF. The CDR3 DNA is TGTGCCAGCACCCTCACTAGCCCGGGAGTAGATACGCAGTATTTT. The full variable domain, with the rest looked up from reference TRBV7-2 and TRBJ2-3, is GAGVSQSPSNKVTEKGKDVELRCDPISGHTALYWYRQSLGQGLEFLIYFQGNSAPDKSGLPSDRFSAERTGGSVSTLTIQRTQQEDSAVYLCASTLTSPGVDTQYFGPGTRLTVL.

V and J are TRBV7-2 and TRBJ1-1, with TRBD1 matching over 9 bases. Per germline, CDR1 SGHTA and CDR2 FQGNSA. The CDR3 sequence is 14 residues long. V gave up 6 bases and J gave up 2 bases; unmatched junction bases: 4. This CDR3 reads CASRPTGGNTEAFF. The CDR3 DNA reads as TGTGCCAGCAGGCCGACAGGGGGAAACACTGAAGCTTTCTTT.

The rearrangement links TRBV6-5 to TRBJ1-1; a weak D match, TRBD1 (5 bases). This CDR3 has 14 amino acids. CDR1 and CDR2 (germline): MNHEY, SVGAGI. V lost 2 bases and J 4 bases, leaving 11 bases between the germline ends. The CDR3 region has the DNA TGTGCCAGCAGTTACGAGCAGGGAGGCACTGAAGCTTTCTTT. This gives the protein CASSYEQGGTEAFF.

The J gene is TRBJ2-5, the V gene TRBV30, with unresolved D. V lost 4 bases and J 1 base, leaving 4 bases between the germline ends. Germline V CDR1 and CDR2: GTSNPN, SVGIG (reference sequence). This CDR3 has 11 residues. CDR3 nucleotide sequence: TGTGCCTGGAAGGCCCAAGAGACCCAGTACTTC. It specifies CAWKAQETQYF.

The rearrangement uses TRBV6-1 and TRBJ2-7; 9 nucleotides align to TRBD2. The germline CDR1 and CDR2 sequences are MNHNS and SASEGT. With 1 base clipped from V and 3 bases from J, the junction kept 10 bases outside the gene matches. This CDR3 is 17 amino acids long. The CDR3 reads CASSEGPAAGGVYEQYF. For the CDR3, the DNA is TGTGCCAGCAGTGAAGGGCCTGCGGCGGGGGGGGTCTACGAGCAGTACTTC.

This CDR3 is CASTGQGDLQPQHF. The CDR3 region has the DNA TGTGCCAGCACCGGACAGGGGGATCTTCAACCCCAGCATTTT. The genes are TRBV6-6 and TRBJ1-5; TRBD1 aligns across 10 bases. This CDR3 spans 14 amino acids. Unmatched junction bases numbered 10, after V lost 7 bases and J lost 10 bases. Germline-derived CDR1 and CDR2 are MNHNY and SVGAGI (reference sequence).

The chain links TRBV7-9 to TRBJ2-5; possibly TRBD1 for D (6 bases). The CDR3 consists of 16 residues. Germline V gives CDR1 SEHNR, CDR2 FQNEAQ (reference sequence). V shed 8 bases and J shed 5 bases, with 24 bases lying between them. This CDR3 is CASLSLQGEMKETQYF. DNA for the CDR3: TGTGCCAGCCTAAGCTTACAGGGAGAGATGAAGGAGACCCAGTACTTC.

Of note for this clone: This CDR3 is also generated by other DNA sequences in the sample. This rearrangement joins TRBV27 to TRBJ2-6; unclear D gene. This CDR3 spans 13 amino acids. V lost 0 bases and J 3 bases, leaving 0 bases between the germline ends. Germline V gene sequence: CDR1 MNHEY, CDR2 SMNVEV (reference sequence). The CDR3 sequence is CASSLSGANVLTF. The CDR3 coding sequence is TGTGCCAGCAGTTTATCTGGGGCCAACGTCCTGACTTTC. The variable domain in full, completed from reference TRBV27 and TRBJ2-6, reads EAQVTQNPRYLITVTGKKLTVTCSQNMNHEYMSWYRQDPGLGLRQIYYSMNVEVTDKGDVPEGYKVSRKEKRNFPLILESPSPNQTSLYFCASSLSGANVLTFGAGSRLTVL.

This chain connects TRBV4-1 to TRBJ1-2, with 7 bases identical to TRBD1. After removal of 3 bases from V and 4 bases from J, the junction contained 2 bases not matched to a gene. Germline V lookup: CDR1 MGHRA, CDR2 YSYEKL. The CDR3 sequence is 13 residues long. As DNA, the CDR3 is TGCGCCAGCAGCCAGGCAGGGGGCTATGGCTACACCTTC. Its protein product is CASSQAGGYGYTF.

This chain connects TRBV27 to TRBJ2-3; 9 bases align to TRBD2. Germline V gives CDR1 MNHEY, CDR2 SMNVEV (reference sequence). CDR3 length: 16 amino acids. The ends lost 3 bases at V and 2 bases at J; junction bases unmatched: 6. CDR3 region: CASSFSGGLITDTQYF. CDR3 DNA sequence: TGTGCCAGCAGTTTCAGCGGGGGGCTCATCACAGATACGCAGTATTTT.

The gene calls are TRBV6-1 and TRBJ2-5; the D is unclear. Germline lookup yields CDR1 MNHNS and CDR2 SASEGT. This CDR3 has 14 amino acids. V was trimmed by 1 base and J by 5 bases, leaving 11 bases between them. The CDR3 nucleotides are TGTGCCAGCAGTGAAGGGCCTACATGGGAGACCCAGTACTTC. Amino acid sequence: CASSEGPTWETQYF.